Given below is one TCR beta chain in context. This table comes from immunoSEQ multiplex PCR, and its TCRdb copy is limited to in-frame clones, with some not included. The sample carries 75,000 to 95,000 clones, around 94% recorded once. This sample was taken from a study of technical replicates of blood from several donors. This CDR3 comprises 14 residues. Trimming removed 1 base at V and 4 bases at J, with 7 bases between. Germline V gene data show CDR1 as SGHTA and CDR2 as FQGNSA. The sequence was obtained from a human donor in good health. The rearrangement joins TRBV7-2 to TRBJ2-2, with unresolved D. Sequenced material: T cells isolated from PBMCs. The CDR3 spells CASSLERFTGELFF. The CDR3 coding sequence is TGTGCCAGCAGCTTAGAGAGGTTCACCGGGGAGCTGTTTTTT. The full variable domain, in which reference TRBV7-2 and TRBJ2-2 provide the parts outside the CDR3, is GAGVSQSPSNKVTEKGKDVELRCDPISGHTALYWYRQSLGQGLEFLIYFQGNSAPDKSGLPSDRFSAERTGGSVSTLTIQRTQQEDSAVYLCASSLERFTGELFFGEGSRLTVL.